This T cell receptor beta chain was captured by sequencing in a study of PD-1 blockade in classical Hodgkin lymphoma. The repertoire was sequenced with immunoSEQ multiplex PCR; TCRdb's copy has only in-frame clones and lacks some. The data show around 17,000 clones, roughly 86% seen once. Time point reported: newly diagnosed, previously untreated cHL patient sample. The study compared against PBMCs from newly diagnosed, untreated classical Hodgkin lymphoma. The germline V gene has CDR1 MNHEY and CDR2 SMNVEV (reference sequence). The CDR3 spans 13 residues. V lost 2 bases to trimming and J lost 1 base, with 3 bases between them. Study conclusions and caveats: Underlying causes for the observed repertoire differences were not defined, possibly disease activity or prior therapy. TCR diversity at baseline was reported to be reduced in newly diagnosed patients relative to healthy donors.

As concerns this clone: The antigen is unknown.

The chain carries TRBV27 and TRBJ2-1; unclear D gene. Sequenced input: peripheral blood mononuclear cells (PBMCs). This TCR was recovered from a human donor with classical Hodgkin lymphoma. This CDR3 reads CASSLASYNEQFF. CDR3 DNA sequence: TGTGCCAGCAGTTTAGCGTCCTACAATGAGCAGTTCTTC.